This T cell receptor beta chain was sequenced in a study of cytomegalovirus exposure and HLA in healthy donors. The assay was immunoSEQ multiplex PCR, and TCRdb's table has in-frame clones only and misses some. This table has over 100,000 clones, 88% appearing once. Germline trimming cut 5 bases from V and 4 bases from J; bases unmatched to any gene: 13. CDR3 length: 16 residues. CDR1 and CDR2 from the germline V gene are SGHVS and FQNEAQ. The TCR was taken from a woman aged 18 to 35 in good health and CMV-seropositive. The chain carries TRBV7-8 and TRBJ2-5; 7 bases are a match to TRBD1. Material: PBMCs. The CDR3 DNA reads TGTGCCAGCAGCACTAGGGGCAGGGGGACGGGAGAGACCCAGTACTTC. Translated, it gives CASSTRGRGTGETQYF. Full variable domain (outside the CDR3, taken from reference TRBV7-8 and TRBJ2-5): GAGVSQSPRYKVAKRGQDVALRCDPISGHVSLFWYQQALGQGPEFLTYFQNEAQLDKSGLPSDRFFAERPEGSVSTLKIQRTQQEDSAVYLCASSTRGRGTGETQYFGPGTRLLVL.